This T cell receptor beta chain was obtained from a study of T cells in Graves' hyperthyroidism and ophthalmopathy. This clonotype was seen ten or more times. TCR beta CDR3 region amplification was performed from RNA transcripts. HTBI primers were employed in a first-round RT-PCR of the TCR CDR3. TCRdb used MiXCR to reprocess the multiplex PCR reads, holding one entry per CDR3 protein. The table lists 640,000 or so distinct CDR3 sequences, roughly 15% of them singletons. The source is a woman aged 40 to 50 with Graves' ophthalmopathy. Sequencing used blood.

Here the CDR3 reads CSGRQGAREETQYF. The CDR3 nucleotides read TGCAGTGGGAGACAGGGGGCGCGGGAAGAGACCCAGTACTTC. The chain employs TRBV20-1 and TRBJ2-5, with 10 bases identical to TRBD1. V lost 7 bases, J lost 3 bases, and 8 bases stayed unmatched. Germline CDR1 is DFQATT and CDR2 is SNEGSKA (reference sequence). The CDR3 loop spans 14 amino acids.